The entry that follows covers one TCR beta chain sequence. The table lists this clonotype with a few counts. What antigen it recognizes has not been identified. No per-base quality is available; no much larger clone lies one base away. From the germline V gene (reference sequence), CDR1 is LGHDT and CDR2 is YNNKEL. CDR3 length: 13 amino acids, cysteine to phenylalanine. CDR3 DNA only is kept here, 39 bases in frame from base 1. V is pruned by 4 bases and J by 4 bases, leaving 0 bases of the junction without a gene match. These data originate in a study of regulatory T cells in long-lasting Graves disease (dated by TCRdb to the early 2020s). As for the study more broadly: Antithyroid drugs had been taken for less than 3 months by newly diagnosed Graves' disease patients. This study used TCR sequencing and RNA sequencing of peripheral blood to compare persistent Graves' disease patients against newly diagnosed Graves' disease patients. The study was registered as a clinical trial and conducted in China. A total of roughly 33 samples were covered by TCR sequencing, comprising approximately 13 persistent and approximately 20 newly diagnosed Graves' disease patients. Points the paper makes about the study in general: Compared with newly diagnosed patients, patients with persistent Graves' disease had lower TCR Shannon entropy and fewer highly expanded clones, which suggests clonal expansion. Only peripheral blood was studied, because thyroid tissue, the primary lesion, was inaccessible. Persistent disease showed preferential use of TRBV28, TRBJ1-2 and TRBJ2-5, whereas newly diagnosed disease favored TRBV20-1 and TRBJ2-1. As a limitation, the authors acknowledged that the small sample size may reduce accuracy. Persistent patients shared more public clonotypes among themselves (approximately 2,500) than newly diagnosed patients did (roughly 910). Sequencing and analysis were limited to the TCR beta chain.

Per the publication, the time point label means: newly diagnosed GD, antithyroid drugs for less than 3 months. For both TCR sequencing and RNA sequencing, RNA was extracted from PBMCs in TRIzol. The diagnosis of Graves' disease followed American Thyroid Association guidelines. Patients were recruited from an endocrinology department in Xi'an, China. Each patient gave about 8.1 milliliters of peripheral blood, collected in an EDTA anticoagulant tube. Ficoll Paque Plus density gradient separation was used to isolate PBMCs, and no further T cell sorting was done. An Agilent 2100 Bioanalyzer and agarose gel were used to assess RNA quality, and a NanoDrop 2000 was used to measure RNA concentration. Library preparation used multiplex PCR. The sequencer listed for this sample is Illumina HiSeq 4000. To build TCR beta libraries, CDR3 regions were amplified by Arm-PCR using iRepertoire HTBI primers. PCR products were gel purified before sequencing. Processing in the source paper ran as follows. A total of under 80 TRBV and 14 TRBJ segments were identified across samples and were used for gene usage analysis of CDR3 amino acid clonotypes. COPE and FqMerger were used to merge the filtered high-quality paired reads into contigs. BLAST was used to align contigs to IMGT TRBV, TRBD and TRBJ reference genes, and CDR3 was defined according to IMGT. Clonotypes above 0.1% frequency were classified as highly expanded clones. Shannon entropy served as the measure of repertoire diversity, while the Gini coefficient captured V-J evenness. Public clonotypes were defined as clonotypes shared by more than one individual. The raw public data were reprocessed by TCRdb itself: fastp quality trimming at Q25, MiXCR clonotype calling, in-frame beta chains only. Rows matching on CDR3 protein sequence are summarized as one entry with the most common DNA and genes. The V and J calls were determined by TCRdb, not by the authors. The sample yields around 450,000 distinct CDR3 sequences; more than 12% were counted once. The biggest ten clones account for around 17% of the sample.

These same records also appear under a second study, on T cells in Graves' hyperthyroidism and ophthalmopathy. Per that second paper: Stable Graves' hyperthyroidism was defined as no progression to ophthalmopathy during 18 months of follow-up. Hyperthyroidism patients were aged 18 to 65 years and newly diagnosed, with disease duration of less than 2 months. Patients with uncontrolled infections, other autoimmune diseases, pregnancy or lactation were excluded. Clinical symptoms, serum thyroxine and TRAb, thyroid ultrasound, and orbital computed tomography formed the basis for the diagnoses. A first-round RT-PCR of the TCR CDR3 used the HTBI primer set with the Qiagen OneStep RT-PCR kit. Blood samples also contained most of the expanded thyroid clonotypes (frequency above 0.001), which suggests that blood repertoires may reflect thyroid immune responses. A model built on a 13 V-J signature distinguished ophthalmopathy from stable hyperthyroidism, reaching around 90% sensitivity and around 81% specificity in cross-validation and 80%/75% in testing. In validation, the model predicted progression to ophthalmopathy with approximately 71% sensitivity and 72% to 75% specificity, a median of 6.5 months before onset. TCR V-J signatures able to tell the groups apart were searched for in a discovery cohort of some 97 patients, of whom approximately 40 had Graves' ophthalmopathy and around 56 had stable Graves' hyperthyroidism. An independent validation cohort of under 20 hyperthyroidism patients and 17 patients who later progressed to ophthalmopathy tested prospective prediction of ophthalmopathy. The 100 or so discovery patients were divided at random into training and test sets in a 7:3 ratio. Thyroid tissue and blood T-cell repertoires from roughly 6 Graves' hyperthyroidism patients were also compared in the study. Once sampling was done, hyperthyroidism patients were given methimazole at a starting dose of 30 mg daily, whereas ophthalmopathy patients were given high-dose intravenous methylprednisolone. A second multiplex PCR round built the libraries, followed by size selection and purification. Paired-end sequencing of the libraries was performed with 100 bp reads on an Illumina HiSeq2000. Raw data were processed with SOAPnuke, discarding reads with adapters, uncalled bases, mean Phred below 15, or no exact constant-primer or identifier match. COPE v1.2.5 was used to merge high-quality paired reads, and clonotypes were defined as unique nucleotide sequences. MiTCR v1.1 was used to align the clonotypes against IMGT TRBV, TRBD and TRBJ reference segments. Analysis was restricted to V-J combinations with a frequency above 0.0001, which covered 99% to 99.2% of repertoires. The TCS score was defined as F50 (clonal expansion) divided by E x V (chaos), with BLOSUM62-based TCRdist calculated between CDR3 peptides within each V-J. Welch's t-statistics and random forest reduced around 520 V-J features to roughly 13, which were used in a naive Bayes classifier (R e1071). Sample size was not statistically predetermined, and blinding of investigators to group allocation was not performed. The paper describes TCR Vbeta CDR3 sequencing of fewer than 150 peripheral blood samples, made up of approximately 40 ophthalmopathy patients, around 73 hyperthyroidism patients and around 17 progressor patients.

This chain is built from TRBV3-1 and TRBJ2-4; 8 bases in the middle match TRBD1. Sequences were derived from peripheral blood mononuclear cells (PBMCs), sampled at new diagnosis, from a patient treated with antithyroid drugs. The TCR sequence derives from a woman aged 25 to 39 with Graves disease. Donor details come from another sample of the same person, matched by shared clones. In nucleotides, the sequence is TGTGCCAGCAGCCGGGACAGGAAAAACATTCAGTACTTC. It encodes CASSRDRKNIQYF.